This record covers a single T cell receptor (beta chain). This clone has only a few counts. Its antigen remains undetermined. Qualities for individual bases were not recorded, and no much larger clone is one base off. The source of the sample is a study of blood T cell repertoires in COVID-19 (dated by TCRdb to the early 2020s). At the level of the whole study: The collaborator samples originated in the United States, Italy and Spain and spanned the acute and convalescent phases of COVID-19. Samples came from the ongoing ImmuneRACE study (first 160 participants) plus 1,254 subjects from 6 global collaborators. The sample metadata nearly always contained a de-identified subject ID, COVID-19 status, age in years and sex. The repertoires were released in a freely available public database intended as a resource for research on the immune response to SARS-CoV-2. Where available, HLA class I and class II types were taken from metadata supplied by the sample provider and were not determined by assay-based typing. The dataset comprised deeply sampled blood TCRbeta repertoires from subjects exposed to, actively infected with, or recovered from COVID-19. The prospective study material was composed of cDNA or gDNA derived from T cells, B-cell-depleted T cells, or PBMCs.

Summary of the overall study and its limitations: The amount of clinical and demographic metadata varied by source and participant and was provided uncurated.

TCRbeta CDR3 regions were amplified from genomic DNA using the immunoSEQ Assay, a bias-controlled multiplex PCR. Processing in the source paper ran as follows. Within the assay, amplification of reference gene primers was used to estimate how many nucleated cells each sample contained. To quantify the absolute abundance of each unique TCRbeta CDR3 rearrangement, sequence reads were collapsed and filtered. For each sample, productive Simpson clonality was calculated as the square root of Simpson's diversity index over productive rearrangements. TCRdb stores this immuneACCESS table with in-frame sequences only. Part of the clones is absent; in the studies checked, under half of the shortfall reflects unresolved V genes, and no reason is known for the rest. V, J and clone size are taken as reported in that table, and D and trimming were inferred from the DNA itself. The sample yields some 180,000 clones; 70% to 90% were counted once. The ten largest clonotypes hold roughly 8.8% of the sample.

From the cysteine through the phenylalanine, the CDR3 covers 13 amino acids. Just CDR3 DNA is preserved here, 39 bases in frame from base 1. CDR1 and CDR2, per the germline V gene, are SNHLY and FYNNEI. V is shortened by 6 bases, J by 0 bases, and the region joining them spans 8 bases. One collaborating source in Seattle enrolled patients while the patients were actively infected and followed the patients over time throughout the course of disease. Collaborating institutions collected whole blood in K2EDTA tubes following their own protocols. For TCRbeta analysis, collaborators shipped samples in one of three forms: frozen whole blood, isolated PBMCs, or DNA extracted from either of those sample types.

This receptor chain uses TRBV2 and TRBJ1-1; TRBD1 might be the D gene, on 6 matching bases. This receptor was identified in a woman at least 80 years old with COVID-19, enrolled during active disease. The sequenced sample consisted of peripheral blood. The CDR3 protein is CASRDSLNTEAFF. The base sequence is TGTGCCAGCAGGGACAGCTTGAACACTGAAGCTTTCTTT. The full variable domain, with segments outside the CDR3 supplied by the reference TRBV2 and TRBJ1-1 proteins, appears as EPEVTQTPSHQVTQMGQEVILRCVPISNHLYFYWYRQILGQKVEFLVSFYNNEISEKSEIFDDQFSVERPDGSNFTLKIRSTKLEDSAMYFCASRDSLNTEAFFGQGTRLTVV.